The 14 T cell receptor beta chains given below trace back to one sample, sequenced in a study of cytomegalovirus exposure and HLA in healthy donors. Primers for the PCR totalled 60 Vbeta and 13 Jbeta. The assay was immunoSEQ multiplex PCR, and TCRdb's table has in-frame clones only and misses some. The sample holds fewer than 80,000 clones; roughly 80% are singletons and the top ten take roughly 25%. Sequenced material: PBMCs. These TCRs come from a woman aged 40 to 50 in good health and CMV-seropositive.

This clone turned up a few times. The chain joins TRBV5-1 to TRBJ2-1; TRBD1 matches at 8 bases. The CDR3 contains 16 residues. Germline loops: CDR1 SGHRS, CDR2 YFSETQ. Losses at the gene ends were 2 bases for V and 4 bases for J; bases not matched to a gene: 8. The CDR3 bases are TGCGCCAGCAGCTTACTAGGGACAGGAGGATACAATGAGCAGTTCTTC. Amino acid sequence: CASSLLGTGGYNEQFF.

This clone occurred a few times. This chain uses TRBV5-1 with TRBJ2-7; 9 positions agree with TRBD1. From germline, CDR1 is SGHRS and CDR2 YFSETQ. The V gene end was trimmed by 3 bases and the J gene end by 2 bases; junction bases not matched to a gene: 6. This CDR3 has 15 residues. CDR3 in amino acids: CASSWGQGGTYEQYF. CDR3 nucleotide sequence: TGCGCCAGCAGCTGGGGACAGGGTGGGACCTACGAGCAGTACTTC.

This rearrangement joins TRBV30 to TRBJ1-5; TRBD1 agrees at 8 bases. Germline CDR1 GTSNPN, CDR2 SVGIG (reference sequence). V dropped 6 bases and J dropped 6; count of bases not matched to a gene: 7. CDR3 length: 13 residues. CDR3 nucleotide sequence: TGTGCCTGTGGACAGGGTGGCGTTCAGCCCCAGCATTTT. Amino acids: CACGQGGVQPQHF.

V gene TRBV7-2 combines with J gene TRBJ1-4; D gene ambiguous. CDR3 size: 16 residues. V lost 2 bases to trimming and J lost 4 bases, with 14 bases between them. Germline loops: CDR1 SGHTA, CDR2 FQGNSA. The CDR3 is CASSLSLGMSNEKLFF. The CDR3 DNA reads as TGTGCCAGCAGCTTAAGTCTCGGGATGAGTAATGAAAAACTGTTTTTT.

The V call is TRBV27, the J call TRBJ2-5; TRBD1 matches 9 bases. V gave up 10 bases and J gave up 4 bases; unmatched junction bases: 7. Germline CDR1 reads MNHEY; CDR2 reads SMNVEV (reference sequence). The CDR3 loop spans 13 amino acids. The CDR3 here is CATRTGDRETQYF. The CDR3, as DNA: TGTGCCACCCGGACAGGGGATCGAGAGACCCAGTACTTC.

The chain joins TRBV4-2 to TRBJ1-1; 9 bases line up with TRBD1. V shed 4 bases, J shed 5 bases, and the junction held 5 bases outside the gene matches. In germline, CDR1 is LGHNA, CDR2 YNFKEQ. The CDR3 sequence is 14 residues long. The CDR3 is CASSRTGTGTEAFF. The CDR3 DNA sequence: TGTGCCAGCAGCCGAACCGGGACAGGGACTGAAGCTTTCTTT.

The rearrangement uses TRBV9 and TRBJ1-1, with D tentatively TRBD1 (6 bases). There are 18 residues in the CDR3. From germline, CDR1 is SGDLS and CDR2 YYNGEE. V gave up 4 bases and J gave up 3 bases, with 25 bases separating them. Here the CDR3 reads CASSFLGSGGAAHTEAFF. The CDR3 bases are TGTGCCAGCAGCTTCCTCGGGTCTGGGGGCGCCGCACACACTGAAGCTTTCTTT.

The chain has TRBV28 and TRBJ1-2; weak D call: TRBD1 (5 bases). The CDR3 consists of 15 residues. Trimming removed 3 bases at V and 5 bases at J, with 16 bases between. The germline V gene encodes CDR1 MDHEN and CDR2 SYDVKM. The CDR3 DNA reads TGTGCCAGCAGTTTCCGACCAAGGGAGGGGTATGGCTACACCTTC. Translated: CASSFRPREGYGYTF.

The chain uses TRBV9 and TRBJ2-7; 7 bases are a match to TRBD2. CDR3 length: 13 residues. The germline V gene has CDR1 SGDLS and CDR2 YYNGEE. V lost 3 bases to trimming and J lost 9 bases; unmatched junction nucleotides: 9. CDR3 loop: CASSAGGQGVQYF. DNA of the CDR3: TGTGCCAGCAGCGCGGGGGGTCAGGGCGTGCAGTACTTC.

This chain uses TRBV12-5 with TRBJ1-3; TRBD1 might be the D (6 bases). The CDR3 spans 17 residues. Germline lookup yields CDR1 LGHNT and CDR2 FRNRAP. Trimming stripped 3 bases from V and 2 bases from J, with 17 bases between. In DNA form, the CDR3 reads TGTGCTAGTGGTTTAACAGGGTCTACTCTCCCTGGAAACACCATATATTTT. This gives the protein CASGLTGSTLPGNTIYF. The complete variable domain, with remaining parts taken from reference TRBV12-5 and TRBJ1-3, reads DARVTQTPRHKVTEMGQEVTMRCQPILGHNTVFWYRQTMMQGLELLAYFRNRAPLDDSGMPKDRFSAEMPDATLATLKIQPSEPRDSAVYFCASGLTGSTLPGNTIYFGEGSWLTVV.

The chain combines TRBV28 with TRBJ1-4, with D uncertain. The V end was cut by 3 bases, the J end by 7 bases, with 12 bases between. Germline CDR1 reads MDHEN; CDR2 reads SYDVKM. There are 14 residues in the CDR3. The chain's CDR3 is CASSLGGISEKLFF. CDR3 nucleotide sequence: TGTGCCAGCAGTTTGGGAGGGATTAGTGAAAAACTGTTTTTT.

V usage is TRBV18 and J usage is TRBJ2-1, with 7 bases aligning to TRBD2. Germline V gene lookup returns CDR1 KGHSH and CDR2 LQKENI. J lost 6 bases, V lost 0 bases, and 5 bases had no gene match. This CDR3 region has 15 residues. The CDR3 protein is CASSPPAGRGNEQFF. In nucleotides, the CDR3 is TGTGCCAGCTCACCACCAGCGGGAAGGGGCAATGAGCAGTTCTTC. The variable domain in full, with the rest retrieved from reference TRBV18 and TRBJ2-1, is NAGVMQNPRHLVRRRGQEARLRCSPMKGHSHVYWYRQLPEEGLKFMVYLQKENIIDESGMPKERFSAEFPKEGPSILRIQQVVRGDSAAYFCASSPPAGRGNEQFFGPGTRLTVL.

This clone was counted once. The V call is TRBV29-1, the J call TRBJ2-7, with TRBD1 as a possible D gene (6 bases). V lost 4 bases, J lost 4 bases, and 26 bases lay in between. Germline assignment: CDR1 SQVTM and CDR2 ANQGSEA. The CDR3 extends over 17 amino acids. The CDR3 DNA reads TGCAGCGTTGCAGTTCCAGGGGCTGAAGGGTCTACGTACGAGCAGTACTTC. Its protein is CSVAVPGAEGSTYEQYF.

This rearrangement joins TRBV2 to TRBJ2-7; 9 bases line up with TRBD1. The CDR3 loop spans 13 amino acids. Per the germline V gene, CDR1 is SNHLY and CDR2 is FYNNEI. The junction had 11 bases not matched to a gene; V was cut back by 10 bases and J by 7 bases. The CDR3 loop is CATQPDRGGEQYF. The CDR3 nucleotides read TGTGCCACCCAACCGGACAGGGGAGGAGAGCAGTACTTC.